This T cell receptor (beta chain) was identified in a study of T cells in Graves' hyperthyroidism and ophthalmopathy. Study outcomes and limitations: In the blood, most expanded thyroid clonotypes above 0.001 appeared as well.

This CDR3 has 15 residues. V lost 1 base to trimming and J lost 0 bases, with 10 bases between them. CDR1 and CDR2 (germline): DFQATT, SNEGSKA (reference sequence). Active moderate-to-severe ophthalmopathy, Clinical Activity Score at least 3, NOSPECS at least 4, under 3 months' duration. Clinicians diagnosed patients from clinical symptoms, serum thyroxine and TRAb, thyroid ultrasound and orbital computed tomography. This clonotype was counted at least ten times. Its target is unknown. Researchers amplified the TCR beta CDR3 regions from RNA transcripts. First-round RT-PCR targeting the TCR CDR3 was performed with the HTBI primer set. From the multiplex PCR reads, TCRdb called clonotypes with MiXCR, one entry per CDR3 protein. The data contain 600,000 to 700,000 distinct CDR3 sequences, roughly 15% of them seen just once; the ten biggest clones take up 4.3%.

The sequenced material came from blood. The origin of this receptor is a woman aged 35 to 49 with Graves' ophthalmopathy. The rearrangement joins TRBV20-1 to TRBJ1-3; no reliable D call. CDR3 DNA sequence: TGCAGTGCTAGAGGGAACAGAGACTCTGGAAACACCATATATTTT. It specifies CSARGNRDSGNTIYF.